These 13 T cell receptor beta chains originate from one sample sequenced in a study of blood T cell repertoires in COVID-19 (dated by TCRdb to about 2020). Library creation used the immunoSEQ multiplex PCR assay. Imported from immuneACCESS, the table was reduced by TCRdb to in-frame sequences with V and J called. These copies leave out some clones; in studies compared against another copy, an unresolved V gene accounts for under half, and the cause of the remainder is not known. The sample data list almost 80,000 clones, and about 93% of these were observed just once. The top ten clones comprise roughly 0.78% of the sample. What was sequenced was peripheral blood. All receptors come from a woman of 80 years or more with acute or convalescent COVID-19.

The chain recombines TRBV11-2 with TRBJ2-3; 7 bases agree with TRBD1. This CDR3 comprises 15 residues. The germline V gene encodes CDR1 SGHAT and CDR2 FQNNGV. V lost 10 bases, J lost 0 bases, and 10 bases stayed unmatched. Here the CDR3 DNA reads TGTGCCACGGGCACGGACAGGACCAGCACAGATACGCAGTATTTT. It codes for CATGTDRTSTDTQYF.

This clone occurred once. The CDR3 loop is CASSVQGGVGYYGYTF. In DNA, the CDR3 is TGTGCCAGCAGTGTTCAGGGCGGGGTGGGATATTATGGCTACACCTTC. The chain carries TRBV6-4 and TRBJ1-2; maybe TRBD1 (5 bases). The CDR3 sequence is 16 residues long. V lost 4 bases and J lost 5, with 20 bases in between. CDR1 MRHNA and CDR2 SNTAGT come from the germline V gene.

V usage is TRBV29-1 and J usage is TRBJ2-3; D possibly corresponds to TRBD2 (7 bases). V was pared by 7 bases and J by 2 bases, with 22 bases between. The CDR3 covers 16 residues. CDR1 is SQVTM and CDR2 is ANQGSEA in the germline V gene. As DNA, the CDR3 is TGCAGCGCCCAGGGACTACAGGGCGTGGACACAGATACGCAGTATTTT. Residues: CSAQGLQGVDTDTQYF.

CDR3 sequence (DNA): TGTGCCAGCCGGCGGGGGGGGGACACAGATACGCAGTATTTT. Protein sequence: CASRRGGDTDTQYF. The rearrangement joins TRBV27 to TRBJ2-3, with 9 bases identical to TRBD2. V shed 8 bases and J 2 bases; nucleotides not matched to a gene: 5. This CDR3 has 14 residues. Germline V gives CDR1 MNHEY, CDR2 SMNVEV (reference sequence).

The chain uses TRBV11-2 and TRBJ2-3; 14 bases align to TRBD2. Germline V lookup: CDR1 SGHAT, CDR2 FQNNGV. This CDR3 comprises 20 residues. V gave up 0 bases and J gave up 2 bases; unmatched junction bases: 10. CDR3 protein: CASSLEGLAGVTVHTDTQYF. The CDR3 DNA reads as TGTGCCAGCAGCTTAGAGGGACTAGCGGGGGTAACAGTACACACAGATACGCAGTATTTT.

This chain's CDR3 is CASSPLRGNTEAFF. CDR3 coding DNA: TGCGCCAGCAGCCCCTTACGGGGGAACACTGAAGCTTTCTTT. This chain joins TRBV5-1 and TRBJ1-1; D not certain. V lost 4 bases, J lost 1 base, and 11 bases lay in between. The CDR3 runs to 14 residues. Germline V gene lookup returns CDR1 SGHRS and CDR2 YFSETQ.

The V and J genes are TRBV18 and TRBJ1-2, with D possibly TRBD1 on 6 matching bases. This CDR3 has 15 amino acids. Germline V gene sequence: CDR1 KGHSH, CDR2 LQKENI. Trimming cost V 3 bases and J 4 bases, with 15 bases left between them. For the CDR3, the DNA is TGTGCCAGCTCACCTTCGGTTTCAGGGGCCTATGGCTACACCTTC. It codes for CASSPSVSGAYGYTF. The complete variable domain, with remaining parts taken from reference TRBV18 and TRBJ1-2, reads NAGVMQNPRHLVRRRGQEARLRCSPMKGHSHVYWYRQLPEEGLKFMVYLQKENIIDESGMPKERFSAEFPKEGPSILRIQQVVRGDSAAYFCASSPSVSGAYGYTFGSGTRLTVV.

This rearrangement joins TRBV3-1 (or the pseudogene TRBV3-2) to TRBJ2-1; 11 positions agree with TRBD2. The trim removed 6 bases at V and 6 bases at J, leaving 10 bases unmatched. The V gene's germline CDR1 is LGHDT and CDR2 YNNKEL (reference sequence). CDR3 size: 16 residues. CDR3 DNA: TGTGCCAGCAGAAGTATAGCGGGGGGGCGAGTCAATGAGCAGTTCTTC. It yields the protein CASRSIAGGRVNEQFF.

This rearrangement joins TRBV4-3 to TRBJ1-5, with 7 bases matching TRBD1. The CDR3 is made up of 14 amino acids. V lost 6 bases and J lost 3; bases outside the gene matches: 5. Germline V lookup: CDR1 LGHNA, CDR2 YSLEER. CDR3 in DNA: TGCGCCAGCAGTCGGGACAGCTTCAATCAGCCCCAGCATTTT. Its translation is CASSRDSFNQPQHF.

The V call is TRBV5-1, the J call TRBJ2-7, with 9 bases fitting TRBD1. After removal of 8 bases from V and 4 bases from J, the junction contained 7 bases not matched to a gene. Germline assignment: CDR1 SGHRS and CDR2 YFSETQ. The CDR3 contains 13 residues. CDR3 region: CASHSGQGYEQYF. The CDR3 region has the DNA TGCGCCAGTCACTCAGGACAGGGGTACGAGCAGTACTTC.

The V and J genes are TRBV2 and TRBJ2-5; a weak D match, TRBD2 (6 bases). This CDR3 is built from 13 residues. V lost 6 bases, J lost 4 bases, and 12 bases lay in between. Per germline, CDR1 SNHLY and CDR2 FYNNEI. The CDR3 nucleotides read TGTGCCAGCAGGGGACTGGGGGTAGAGACCCAGTACTTC. It specifies CASRGLGVETQYF.

CDR3 bases: TGCGCCAGCAGCCAAGGGGACAGGGTCACAGATACGCAGTATTTT. The encoded protein is CASSQGDRVTDTQYF. V gene TRBV4-3 combines with J gene TRBJ2-3; 9 positions agree with TRBD1. Trimming removed 1 base from V and 2 bases from J; junction bases left unmatched: 1. CDR3 length equals 15 residues. Germline V gene data show CDR1 as LGHNA and CDR2 as YSLEER.

The CDR3 DNA follows: TGTGCCAGCAGCCAAGTCCCCGGGACTAGCGGGCCCATGAGCACAGATACGCAGTATTTT. This gives the protein CASSQVPGTSGPMSTDTQYF. The rearrangement uses TRBV4-2 and TRBJ2-3; TRBD2 aligns across 12 bases. The germline V gene has CDR1 LGHNA and CDR2 YNFKEQ. The CDR3 consists of 20 residues. J gave up 0 bases and V 1 base, and 11 bases lay outside the gene matches.